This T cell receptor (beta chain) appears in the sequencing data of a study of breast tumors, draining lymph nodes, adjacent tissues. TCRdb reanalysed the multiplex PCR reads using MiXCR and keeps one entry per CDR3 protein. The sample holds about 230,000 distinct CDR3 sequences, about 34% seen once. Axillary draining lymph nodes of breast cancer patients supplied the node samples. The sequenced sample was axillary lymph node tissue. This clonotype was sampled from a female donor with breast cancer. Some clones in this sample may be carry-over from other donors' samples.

The CDR3 region is CASNRQASGLTDTQYF. DNA for the CDR3: TGTGCCAGCAACAGACAGGCTAGCGGACTCACAGATACGCAGTATTTT. V and J are TRBV6-2 or TRBV6-3 and TRBJ2-3; D possibly corresponds to TRBD2 (7 bases). Trimming cost V 7 bases and J 2 bases, with 19 bases left between them. Germline lookup yields CDR1 MNHEY and CDR2 SVGEGT. This CDR3 has 16 residues.